A selection of T cell receptor beta chains follows, all from one sample in a study of spatial heterogeneity in lung cancer. TCRdb processed the 5' RACE reads anew with MiXCR; each CDR3 protein has one entry. The top ten clones hold 9.5% to 15% of a sample with thousands of distinct CDR3 sequences, 8% to 9.5% of them seen once. Specimen: lung tumor tissue, collected at surgery. The receptors stem from a male donor with early-stage non-small cell lung cancer. Each CDR3 is given with its conserved first and last residue.

V gene: TRBV28; J gene: TRBJ2-5; CDR3 protein: CASSSWGGGEETQYF
V gene: TRBV7-2; J gene: TRBJ1-6; CDR3 protein: CASSLEGALLTSPLHF
V gene: TRBV20-1; J gene: TRBJ2-1; CDR3 protein: CSAMSTSGGARISYNEQFF
V gene: TRBV12-3/TRBV12-4; J gene: TRBJ1-2; CDR3 protein: CASSLNSYGYTF
V gene: TRBV5-5; J gene: TRBJ2-4; CDR3 protein: CASSLDTSAAKNIQYF
V gene: TRBV9; J gene: TRBJ2-3; CDR3 protein: CASRGDGPTQYF
V gene: TRBV6-2/TRBV6-3; J gene: TRBJ1-1; CDR3 protein: CASSYFPGGSEAFF
V gene: TRBV7-8; J gene: TRBJ2-7; CDR3 protein: CASSLPGQGLEQYF
V gene: TRBV11-3; J gene: TRBJ2-5; CDR3 protein: CASSSHRWETQYF
V gene: TRBV4-1; J gene: TRBJ2-7; CDR3 protein: CASSPDRVPYEQYF
V gene: TRBV5-1; J gene: TRBJ2-3; CDR3 protein: CASSLAGTGATDTQYF
V gene: TRBV9; J gene: TRBJ2-2; CDR3 protein: CASSGTGGTNTGELFF
V gene: TRBV30; J gene: TRBJ2-1; CDR3 protein: CAWRENYEQFF
V gene: TRBV7-8; J gene: TRBJ2-1; CDR3 protein: CASSPVRQRAEQFF
V gene: TRBV7-9; J gene: TRBJ1-4; CDR3 protein: CASSRAINEKLFF
V gene: TRBV19; J gene: TRBJ2-3; CDR3 protein: CASSIRSSSGGASTDTQYF
V gene: TRBV6-5; J gene: TRBJ2-5; CDR3 protein: CASSYSPEDGETQYF